The 8 T cell receptor beta chains listed next were all sequenced from one sample in a study of monozygotic twins with inflammatory bowel disease. No DNA is given; TCRdb re-called the 5' RACE reads and lists each CDR3 protein once. This repertoire includes about 450,000 distinct CDR3 sequences. Sample: blood. The receptor set was obtained from a human donor with ulcerative colitis or Crohn's disease, or a healthy co-twin of an affected twin (not recorded which).

J is TRBJ1-5 and V is TRBV12-3 or TRBV12-4; TCRdb's D gene call, TRBD1, goes unchecked for lack of DNA. The CDR3 sequence is 16 residues long. This CDR3 reads CASSHSPGTDSRPQHF.

The chain is built from TRBV19 and TRBJ1-1; checking the TCRdb D call of TRBD1 is not possible without DNA. The germline gives CDR1 LNHDA, CDR2 SQIVND (reference sequence). CDR3 length: 14 amino acids. The chain's CDR3 is CASITGTGNTEAFF. The variable domain in full, with the rest retrieved from reference TRBV19 and TRBJ1-1, is DGGITQSPKYLFRKEGQNVTLSCEQNLNHDAMYWYRQDPGQGLRLIYYSQIVNDFQKGDIAEGYSVSREKKESFPLTVTSAQKNPTAFYLCASITGTGNTEAFFGQGTRLTVV.

The chain joins TRBV29-1 to TRBJ2-5. Germline assignment: CDR1 SQVTM and CDR2 ANQGSEA. The CDR3 runs 15 residues. The CDR3 sequence is CSVEDFPDGTETQHF.

This chain joins TRBV29-1 and TRBJ2-1; the TCRdb D gene call, TRBD1, has no DNA to confirm it. The length of the CDR3 is 14 residues. Germline V lookup: CDR1 SQVTM, CDR2 ANQGSEA. This CDR3 reads CSVVPGGSYNEQFF.

The V and J genes are TRBV6-5 and TRBJ1-5. This CDR3 is built from 13 residues. Germline V gene data show CDR1 as MNHEY and CDR2 as SVGAGI. This CDR3 is CASSHRGNQPQHF.

The chain uses TRBV14 and TRBJ2-5; with no DNA, the TCRdb D assignment of TRBD2 cannot be verified. CDR3 length: 15 amino acids. Germline CDR1 and CDR2: SGHDN and FVKESK. The CDR3 spells CASSPLDNEGETQYF.

The chain joins TRBV28 to TRBJ1-5. CDR3 size: 12 residues. CDR1 and CDR2 from the germline V gene are MDHEN and SYDVKM. CDR3 in amino acids: CASSLNDQPQHF.

The chain links TRBV7-8 to TRBJ2-7; TCRdb outputs TRBD2, but without DNA this stays unchecked. CDR1 is SGHVS and CDR2 is FQNEAQ in the germline V gene. The CDR3 is 15 amino acids. CDR3 sequence: CASSLRAGFHYEQYF.